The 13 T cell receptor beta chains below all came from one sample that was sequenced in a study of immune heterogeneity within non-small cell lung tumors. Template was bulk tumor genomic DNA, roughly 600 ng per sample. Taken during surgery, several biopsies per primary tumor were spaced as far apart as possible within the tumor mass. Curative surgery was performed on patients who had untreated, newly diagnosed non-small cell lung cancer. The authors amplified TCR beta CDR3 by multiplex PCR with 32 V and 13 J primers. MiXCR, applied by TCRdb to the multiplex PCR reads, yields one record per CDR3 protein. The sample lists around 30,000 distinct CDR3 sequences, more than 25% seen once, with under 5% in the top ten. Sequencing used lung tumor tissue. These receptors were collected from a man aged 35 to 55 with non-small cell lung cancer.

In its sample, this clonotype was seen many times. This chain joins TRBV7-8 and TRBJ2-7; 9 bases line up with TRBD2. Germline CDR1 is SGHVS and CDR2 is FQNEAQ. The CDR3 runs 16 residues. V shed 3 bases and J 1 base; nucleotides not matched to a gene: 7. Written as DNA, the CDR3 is TGTGCCAGCAGCTTGGGCGGGAGGGCGACTTCCTACGAGCAGTACTTC. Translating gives CASSLGGRATSYEQYF.

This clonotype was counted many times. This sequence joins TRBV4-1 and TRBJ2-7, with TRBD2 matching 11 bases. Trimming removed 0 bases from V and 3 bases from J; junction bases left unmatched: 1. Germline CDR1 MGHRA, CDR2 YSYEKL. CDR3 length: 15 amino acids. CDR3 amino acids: CASSQDGTSGYEQYF. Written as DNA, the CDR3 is TGCGCCAGCAGCCAAGATGGGACTAGCGGCTACGAGCAGTACTTC.

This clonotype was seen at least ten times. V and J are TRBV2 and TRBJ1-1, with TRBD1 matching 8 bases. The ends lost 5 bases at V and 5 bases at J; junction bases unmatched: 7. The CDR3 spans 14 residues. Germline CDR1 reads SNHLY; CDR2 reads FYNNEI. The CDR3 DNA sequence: TGTGCCAGCAGTTCTCGACAGGGGATAACTGAAGCTTTCTTT. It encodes CASSSRQGITEAFF.

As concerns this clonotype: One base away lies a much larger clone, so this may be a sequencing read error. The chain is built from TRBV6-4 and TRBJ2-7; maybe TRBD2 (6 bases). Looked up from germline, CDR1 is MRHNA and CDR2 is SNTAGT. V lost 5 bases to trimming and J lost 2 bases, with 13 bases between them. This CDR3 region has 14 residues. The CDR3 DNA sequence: TGTGCCAGCAGTTCCCAGCGGGTTACCTACGAGCAGTACTTC. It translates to CASSSQRVTYEQYF.

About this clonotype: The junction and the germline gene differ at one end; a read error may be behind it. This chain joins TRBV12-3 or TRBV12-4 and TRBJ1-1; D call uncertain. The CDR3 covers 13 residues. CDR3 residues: CASSLGVNTEASF. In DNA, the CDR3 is TGTGCCAGCAGTTTAGGAGTGAACACTGAAGCTTCCTTT.

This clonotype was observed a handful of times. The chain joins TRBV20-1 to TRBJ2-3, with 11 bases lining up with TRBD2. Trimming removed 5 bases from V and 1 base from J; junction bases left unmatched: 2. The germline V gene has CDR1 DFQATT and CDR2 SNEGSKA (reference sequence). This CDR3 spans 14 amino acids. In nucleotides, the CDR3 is TGCAGTGCTTTAGCGGGAGGGCGCACAGATACGCAGTATTTT. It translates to CSALAGGRTDTQYF.

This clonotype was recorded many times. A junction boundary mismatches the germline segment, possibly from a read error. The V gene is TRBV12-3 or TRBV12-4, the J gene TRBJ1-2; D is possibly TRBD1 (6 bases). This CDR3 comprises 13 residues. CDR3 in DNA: TGTGCCAGCAGCTTAGGGGGTAACTATGGCTACACCTTC. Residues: CASSLGGNYGYTF.

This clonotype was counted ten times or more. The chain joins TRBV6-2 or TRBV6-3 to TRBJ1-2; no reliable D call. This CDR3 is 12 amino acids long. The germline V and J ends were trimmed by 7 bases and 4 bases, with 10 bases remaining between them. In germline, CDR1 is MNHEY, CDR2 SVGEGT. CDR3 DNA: TGTGCCAGCAAAGACTCAGGCTATGGCTACACCTTC. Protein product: CASKDSGYGYTF.

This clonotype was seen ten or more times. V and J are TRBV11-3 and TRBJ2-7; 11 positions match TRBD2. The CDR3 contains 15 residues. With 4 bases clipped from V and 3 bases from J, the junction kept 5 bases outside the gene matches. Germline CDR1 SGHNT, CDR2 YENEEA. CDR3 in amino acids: CASSSRTSGYYEQYF. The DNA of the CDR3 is TGTGCCAGCAGCTCTAGGACTAGCGGGTACTACGAGCAGTACTTC. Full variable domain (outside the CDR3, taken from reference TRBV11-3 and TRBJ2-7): EAGVVQSPRYKIIEKKQPVAFWCNPISGHNTLYWYLQNLGQGPELLIRYENEEAVDDSQLPKDRFSAERLKGVDSTLKIQPAELGDSAVYLCASSSRTSGYYEQYFGPGTRLTVT.

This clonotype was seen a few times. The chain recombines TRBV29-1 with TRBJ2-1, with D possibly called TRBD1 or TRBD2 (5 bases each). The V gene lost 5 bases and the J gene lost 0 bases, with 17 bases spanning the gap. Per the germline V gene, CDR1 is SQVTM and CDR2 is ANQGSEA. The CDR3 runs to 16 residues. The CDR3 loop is CSVSGSATTSYNEQFF. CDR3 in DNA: TGCAGCGTTTCAGGGAGCGCGACAACCTCCTACAATGAGCAGTTCTTC.

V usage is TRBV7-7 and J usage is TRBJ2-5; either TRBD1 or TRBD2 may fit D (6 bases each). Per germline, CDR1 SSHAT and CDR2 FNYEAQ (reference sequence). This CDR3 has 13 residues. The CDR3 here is CASGRGSAETQYF. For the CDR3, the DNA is TGTGCTAGCGGCAGGGGATCTGCCGAGACCCAGTACTTC. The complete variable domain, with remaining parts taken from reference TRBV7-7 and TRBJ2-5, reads GAGVSQSPRYKVTKRGQDVTLRCDPISSHATLYWYQQALGQGPEFLTYFNYEAQPDKSGLPSDRFSAERPEGSISTLTIQRTEQRDSAMYRCASGRGSAETQYFGPGTRLLVL.

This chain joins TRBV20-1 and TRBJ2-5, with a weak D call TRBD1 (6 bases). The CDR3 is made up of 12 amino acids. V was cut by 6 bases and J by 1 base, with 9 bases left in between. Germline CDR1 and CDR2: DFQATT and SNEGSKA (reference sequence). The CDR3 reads CSAPDSQETQYF. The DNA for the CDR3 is TGCAGTGCCCCGGACAGCCAAGAGACCCAGTACTTC.

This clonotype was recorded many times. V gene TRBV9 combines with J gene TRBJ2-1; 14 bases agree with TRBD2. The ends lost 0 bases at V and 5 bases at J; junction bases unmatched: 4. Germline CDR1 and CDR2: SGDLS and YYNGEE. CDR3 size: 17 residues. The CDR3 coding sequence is TGTGCCAGCAGCGTAGGACTAGCGGGGGGGGTGCACAATGAGCAGTTCTTC. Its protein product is CASSVGLAGGVHNEQFF.